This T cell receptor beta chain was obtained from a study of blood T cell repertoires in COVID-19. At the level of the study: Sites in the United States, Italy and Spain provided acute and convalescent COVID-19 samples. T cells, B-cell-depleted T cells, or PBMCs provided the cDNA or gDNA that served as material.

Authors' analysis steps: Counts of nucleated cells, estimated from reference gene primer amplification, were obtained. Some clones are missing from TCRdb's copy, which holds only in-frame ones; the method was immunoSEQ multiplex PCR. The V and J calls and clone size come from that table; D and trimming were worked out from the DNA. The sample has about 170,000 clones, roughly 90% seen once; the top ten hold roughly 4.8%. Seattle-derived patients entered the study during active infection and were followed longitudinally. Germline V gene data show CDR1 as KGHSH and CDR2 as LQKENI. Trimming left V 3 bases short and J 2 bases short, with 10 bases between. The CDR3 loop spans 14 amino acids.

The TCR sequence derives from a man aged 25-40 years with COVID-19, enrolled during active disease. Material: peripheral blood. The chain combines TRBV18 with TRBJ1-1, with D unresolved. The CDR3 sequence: CASSPRLENTEAFF. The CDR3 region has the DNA TGTGCCAGCTCACCCAGACTGGAAAACACTGAAGCTTTCTTT.